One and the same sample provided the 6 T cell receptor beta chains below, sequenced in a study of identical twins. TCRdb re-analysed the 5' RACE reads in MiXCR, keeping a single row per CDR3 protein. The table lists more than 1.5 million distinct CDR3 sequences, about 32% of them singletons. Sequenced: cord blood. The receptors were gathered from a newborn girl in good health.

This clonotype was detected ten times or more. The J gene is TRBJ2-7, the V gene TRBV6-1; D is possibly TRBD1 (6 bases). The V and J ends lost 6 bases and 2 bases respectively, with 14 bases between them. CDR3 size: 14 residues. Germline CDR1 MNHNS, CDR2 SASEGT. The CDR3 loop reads CASSQTGFPYEQYF. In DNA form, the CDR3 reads TGTGCCAGCAGCCAAACAGGGTTCCCCTACGAGCAGTACTTC.

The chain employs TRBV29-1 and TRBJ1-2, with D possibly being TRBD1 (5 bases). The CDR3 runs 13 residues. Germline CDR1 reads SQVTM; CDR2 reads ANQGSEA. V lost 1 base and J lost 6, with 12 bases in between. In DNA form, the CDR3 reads TGCAGCGTTGAAGGATCGGGGGGAAATGGCTACACCTTC. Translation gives CSVEGSGGNGYTF. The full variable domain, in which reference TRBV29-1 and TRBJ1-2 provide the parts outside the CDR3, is SAVISQKPSRDICQRGTSLTIQCQVDSQVTMMFWYRQQPGQSLTLIATANQGSEATYESGFVIDKFPISRPNLTFSTLTVSNMSPEDSSIYLCSVEGSGGNGYTFGSGTRLTVV.

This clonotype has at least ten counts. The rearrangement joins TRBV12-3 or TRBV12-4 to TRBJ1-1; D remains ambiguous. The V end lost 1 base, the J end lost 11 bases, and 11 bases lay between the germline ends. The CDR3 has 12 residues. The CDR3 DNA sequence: TGTGCCAGCAGTTTAGGAGGGCAGAAGGCTTTCTTT. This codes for CASSLGGQKAFF.

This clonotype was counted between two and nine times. CDR3 nucleotides: TGTGCCAGCAGCCACTACTTAAGGGGGGGGCCCTCCTACAATGAGCAGTTCTTC. It specifies CASSHYLRGGPSYNEQFF. The chain uses TRBV14 and TRBJ2-1; D is possibly TRBD2 (7 bases). Per the germline V gene, CDR1 is SGHDN and CDR2 is FVKESK. The germline V and J ends were trimmed by 3 bases and 0 bases, with 18 bases remaining between them. This CDR3 contains 18 residues.

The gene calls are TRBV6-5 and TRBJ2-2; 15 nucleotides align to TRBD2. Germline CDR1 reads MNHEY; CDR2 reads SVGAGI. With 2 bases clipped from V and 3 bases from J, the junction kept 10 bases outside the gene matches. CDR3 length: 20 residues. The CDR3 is CASSYAPGLAGGRYTGELFF. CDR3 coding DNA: TGTGCCAGCAGTTACGCCCCGGGACTAGCGGGAGGAAGGTACACCGGGGAGCTGTTTTTT.

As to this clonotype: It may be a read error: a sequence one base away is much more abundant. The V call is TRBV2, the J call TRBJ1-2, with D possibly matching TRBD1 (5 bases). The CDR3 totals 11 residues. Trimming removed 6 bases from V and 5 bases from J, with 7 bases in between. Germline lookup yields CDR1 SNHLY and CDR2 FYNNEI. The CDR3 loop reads CASRWGYGYTF. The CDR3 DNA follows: TGTGCCAGCAGGTGGGGGTATGGCTACACCTTC.